The following is a T cell receptor (beta chain) sequence with its context. The sample comes from a study of early T cells in non-severe SARS-CoV-2 infection. In germline, CDR1 is SGHTA, CDR2 FQGNSA. This CDR3 comprises 14 residues. The V segment lost 10 bases and the J segment 8 bases; nucleotides outside the gene matches: 13. MiXCR, applied by TCRdb to the 5' RACE reads, yields one record per CDR3 protein. The table has about 97,000 distinct CDR3 sequences, around 14% seen once; the top ten hold 5.5% to 7%. Sample: whole blood. The V gene is TRBV7-2, the J gene TRBJ2-3; 9 bases are shared with TRBD2. The TCR comes from an adult who was a healthcare worker with PCR-confirmed SARS-CoV-2 infection or an uninfected control (not recorded which). The CDR3 protein is CANRRAGGLSTQYF. The CDR3 DNA reads TGTGCCAATCGGAGGGCGGGAGGGCTTTCTACGCAGTATTTT. The complete variable domain, with remaining parts taken from reference TRBV7-2 and TRBJ2-3, reads GAGVSQSPSNKVTEKGKDVELRCDPISGHTALYWYRQSLGQGLEFLIYFQGNSAPDKSGLPSDRFSAERTGGSVSTLTIQRTQQEDSAVYLCANRRAGGLSTQYFGPGTRLTVL.